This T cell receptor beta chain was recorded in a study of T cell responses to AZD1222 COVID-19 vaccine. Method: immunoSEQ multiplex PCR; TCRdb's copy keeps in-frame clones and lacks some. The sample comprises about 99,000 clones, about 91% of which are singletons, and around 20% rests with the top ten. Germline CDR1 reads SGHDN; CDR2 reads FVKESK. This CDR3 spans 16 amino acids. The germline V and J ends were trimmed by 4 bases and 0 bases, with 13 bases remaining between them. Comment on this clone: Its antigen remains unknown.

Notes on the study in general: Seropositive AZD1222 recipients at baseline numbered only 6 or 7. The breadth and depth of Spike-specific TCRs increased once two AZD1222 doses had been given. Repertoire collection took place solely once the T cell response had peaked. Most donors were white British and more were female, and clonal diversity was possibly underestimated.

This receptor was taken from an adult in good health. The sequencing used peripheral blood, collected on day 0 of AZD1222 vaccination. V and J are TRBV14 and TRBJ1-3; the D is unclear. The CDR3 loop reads CASSPSLGFSGNTIYF. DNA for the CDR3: TGTGCCAGCAGCCCGAGCCTGGGCTTCTCTGGAAACACCATATATTTT.